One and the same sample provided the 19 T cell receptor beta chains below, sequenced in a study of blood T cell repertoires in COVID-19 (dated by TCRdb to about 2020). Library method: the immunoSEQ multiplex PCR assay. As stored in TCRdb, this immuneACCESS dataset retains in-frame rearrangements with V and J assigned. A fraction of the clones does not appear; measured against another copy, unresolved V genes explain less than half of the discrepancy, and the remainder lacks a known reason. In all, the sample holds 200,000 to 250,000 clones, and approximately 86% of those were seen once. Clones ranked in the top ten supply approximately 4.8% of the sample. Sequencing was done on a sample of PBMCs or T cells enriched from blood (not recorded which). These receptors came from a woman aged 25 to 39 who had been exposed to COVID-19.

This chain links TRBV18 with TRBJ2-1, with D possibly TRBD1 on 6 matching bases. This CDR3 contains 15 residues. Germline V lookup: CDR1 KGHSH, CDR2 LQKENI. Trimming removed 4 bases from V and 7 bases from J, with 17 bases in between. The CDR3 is CASSLQGHTNNEQFF. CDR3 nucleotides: TGTGCCAGCTCACTCCAGGGACACACTAATAATGAGCAGTTCTTC.

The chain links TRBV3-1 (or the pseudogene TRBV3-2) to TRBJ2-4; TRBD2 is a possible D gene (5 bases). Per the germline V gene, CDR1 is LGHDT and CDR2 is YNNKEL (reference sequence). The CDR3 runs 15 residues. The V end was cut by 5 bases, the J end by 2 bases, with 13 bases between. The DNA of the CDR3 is TGTGCCAGCAGCTCCTCTCGGGGATCCAAAAACATTCAGTACTTC. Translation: CASSSSRGSKNIQYF.

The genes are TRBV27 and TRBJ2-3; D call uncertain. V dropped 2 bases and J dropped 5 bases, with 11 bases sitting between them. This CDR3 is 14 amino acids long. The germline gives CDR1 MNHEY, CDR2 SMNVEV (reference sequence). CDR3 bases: TGTGCCAGCAGTTTAGGTCCGCGCAAAGATACGCAGTATTTT. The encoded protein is CASSLGPRKDTQYF.

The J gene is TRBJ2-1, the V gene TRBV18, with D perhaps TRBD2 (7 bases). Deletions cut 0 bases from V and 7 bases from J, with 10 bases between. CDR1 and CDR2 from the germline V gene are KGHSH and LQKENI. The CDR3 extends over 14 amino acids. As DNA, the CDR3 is TGTGCCAGCTCACCACCGGGGGGGCGGAATGAGCAGTTCTTC. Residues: CASSPPGGRNEQFF.

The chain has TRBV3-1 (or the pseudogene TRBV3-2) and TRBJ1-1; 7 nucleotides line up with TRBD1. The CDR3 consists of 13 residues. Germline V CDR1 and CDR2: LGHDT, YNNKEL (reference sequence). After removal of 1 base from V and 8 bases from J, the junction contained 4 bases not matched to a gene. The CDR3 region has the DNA TGTGCCAGCAGCCAAGGACAGGGCAAAGAAGCTTTCTTT. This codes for CASSQGQGKEAFF.

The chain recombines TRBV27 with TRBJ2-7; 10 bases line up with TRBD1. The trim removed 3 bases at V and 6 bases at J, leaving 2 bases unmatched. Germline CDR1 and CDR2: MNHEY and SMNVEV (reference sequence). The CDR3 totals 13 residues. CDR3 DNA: TGTGCCAGCAGTTTTGGACAGGGGGGCGAGCAGTACTTC. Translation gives CASSFGQGGEQYF.

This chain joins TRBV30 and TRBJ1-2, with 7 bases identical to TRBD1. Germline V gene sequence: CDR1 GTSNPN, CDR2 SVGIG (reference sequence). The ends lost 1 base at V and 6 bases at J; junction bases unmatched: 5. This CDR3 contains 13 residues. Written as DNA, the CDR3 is TGTGCCTGGAGTGAAGGGGGCGCGCATGGCTACACCTTC. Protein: CAWSEGGAHGYTF.

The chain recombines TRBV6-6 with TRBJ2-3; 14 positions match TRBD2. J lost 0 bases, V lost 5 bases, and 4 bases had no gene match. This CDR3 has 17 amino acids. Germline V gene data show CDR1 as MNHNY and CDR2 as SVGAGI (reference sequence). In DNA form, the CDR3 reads TGTGCCAGCAGTCCGGGACTAGCGGGGGTTAGCACAGATACGCAGTATTTT. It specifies CASSPGLAGVSTDTQYF.

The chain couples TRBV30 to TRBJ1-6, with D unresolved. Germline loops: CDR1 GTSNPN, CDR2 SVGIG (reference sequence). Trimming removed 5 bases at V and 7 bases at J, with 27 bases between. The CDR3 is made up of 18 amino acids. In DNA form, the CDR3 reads TGTGCCTGGGAAGTTTCTCGGACGGGATTAGGGAGGAATTCACCCCTCCACTTT. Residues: CAWEVSRTGLGRNSPLHF.

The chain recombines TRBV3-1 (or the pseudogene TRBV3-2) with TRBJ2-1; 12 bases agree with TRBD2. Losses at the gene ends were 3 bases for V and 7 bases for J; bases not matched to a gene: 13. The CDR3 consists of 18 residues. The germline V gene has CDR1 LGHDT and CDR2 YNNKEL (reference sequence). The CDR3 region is CASSHVYLLAGGHNEQFF. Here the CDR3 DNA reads TGTGCCAGCAGCCATGTATATCTCCTAGCGGGGGGGCATAATGAGCAGTTCTTC.

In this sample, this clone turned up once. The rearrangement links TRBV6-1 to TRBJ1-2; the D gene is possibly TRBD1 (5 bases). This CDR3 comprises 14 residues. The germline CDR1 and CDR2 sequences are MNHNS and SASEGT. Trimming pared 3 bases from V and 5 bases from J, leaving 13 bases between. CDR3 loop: CASSDRGSSYGYTF. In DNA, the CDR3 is TGTGCCAGCAGTGATAGGGGATCGTCATATGGCTACACCTTC.

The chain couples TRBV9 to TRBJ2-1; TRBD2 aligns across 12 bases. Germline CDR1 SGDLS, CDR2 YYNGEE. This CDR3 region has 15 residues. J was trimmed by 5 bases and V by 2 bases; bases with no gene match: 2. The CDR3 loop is CASSVTSGGNNEQFF. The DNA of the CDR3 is TGTGCCAGCAGCGTTACTAGCGGGGGGAACAATGAGCAGTTCTTC.

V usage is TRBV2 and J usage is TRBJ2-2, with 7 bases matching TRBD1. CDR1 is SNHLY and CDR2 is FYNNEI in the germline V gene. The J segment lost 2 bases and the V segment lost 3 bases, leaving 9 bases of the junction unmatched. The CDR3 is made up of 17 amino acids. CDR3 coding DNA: TGTGCCAGCAGTGACCGGGACAGATCATATAACACCGGGGAGCTGTTTTTT. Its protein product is CASSDRDRSYNTGELFF.

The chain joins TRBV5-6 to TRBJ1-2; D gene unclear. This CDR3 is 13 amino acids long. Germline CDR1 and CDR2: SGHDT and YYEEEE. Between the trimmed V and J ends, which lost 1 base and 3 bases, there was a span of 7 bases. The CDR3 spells CASSLFGDYGYTF. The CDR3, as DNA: TGTGCCAGCAGCTTGTTCGGGGACTATGGCTACACCTTC.

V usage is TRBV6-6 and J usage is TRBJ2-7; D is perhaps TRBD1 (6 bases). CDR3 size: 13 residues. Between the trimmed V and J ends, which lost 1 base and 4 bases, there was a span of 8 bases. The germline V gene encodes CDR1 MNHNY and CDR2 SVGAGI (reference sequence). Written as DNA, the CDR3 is TGTGCCAGCAGTTACTGGACAGAATACGAGCAGTACTTC. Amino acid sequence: CASSYWTEYEQYF.

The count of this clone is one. CDR3 sequence (DNA): TGTGCCAGCTCGCATCCGGGACACCCTCGCGAGCAGTACTTC. Translating it yields CASSHPGHPREQYF. This chain connects TRBV18 to TRBJ2-7, with a tentative D call TRBD1 (6 bases). Per the germline V gene, CDR1 is KGHSH and CDR2 is LQKENI. This CDR3 region has 14 residues. The V end was cut by 6 bases, the J end by 6 bases, with 18 bases between.

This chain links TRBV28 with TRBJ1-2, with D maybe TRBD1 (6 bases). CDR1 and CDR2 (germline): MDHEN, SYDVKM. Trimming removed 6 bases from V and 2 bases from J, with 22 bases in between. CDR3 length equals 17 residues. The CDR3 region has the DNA TGTGCCAGCAGCCCGTTCCTGGGGGCGGCCCGGAACTATGGCTACACCTTC. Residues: CASSPFLGAARNYGYTF.

In DNA, the CDR3 is TGTGCCAGCAGCGCGGGACAGGTGAATGGCTACACCTTC. This encodes CASSAGQVNGYTF. The chain couples TRBV7-8 to TRBJ1-2; the match to TRBD1 covers 8 bases. The CDR3 contains 13 residues. Trimming removed 5 bases from V and 6 bases from J; junction bases left unmatched: 5. Germline-derived CDR1 and CDR2 are SGHVS and FQNEAQ.

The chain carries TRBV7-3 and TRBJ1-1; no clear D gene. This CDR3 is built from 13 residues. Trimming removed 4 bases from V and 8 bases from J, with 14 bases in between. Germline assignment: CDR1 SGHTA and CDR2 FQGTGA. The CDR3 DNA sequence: TGTGCCAGCAGCTCCGGGAGAGCATCAGAAGCTTTCTTT. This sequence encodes CASSSGRASEAFF.